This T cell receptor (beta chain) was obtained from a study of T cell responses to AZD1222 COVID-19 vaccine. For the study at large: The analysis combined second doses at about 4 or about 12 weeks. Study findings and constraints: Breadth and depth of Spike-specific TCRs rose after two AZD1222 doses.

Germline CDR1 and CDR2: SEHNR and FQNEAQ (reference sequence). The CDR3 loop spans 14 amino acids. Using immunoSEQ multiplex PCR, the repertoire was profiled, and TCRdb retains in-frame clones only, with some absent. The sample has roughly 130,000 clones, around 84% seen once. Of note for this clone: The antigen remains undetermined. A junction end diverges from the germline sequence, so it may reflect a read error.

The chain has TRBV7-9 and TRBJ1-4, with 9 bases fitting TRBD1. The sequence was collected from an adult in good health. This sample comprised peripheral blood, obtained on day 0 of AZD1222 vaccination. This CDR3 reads CASSLAGSSRDRDF. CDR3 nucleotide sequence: TGTGCCAGCAGCTTAGCGGGGTCCTCCCGGGACAGGGATTTT. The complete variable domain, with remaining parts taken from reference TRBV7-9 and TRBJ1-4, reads DTGVSQNPRHKITKRGQNVTFRCDPISEHNRLYWYRQTLGQGPEFLTYFQNEAQLEKSRLLSDRFSAERPKGSFSTLEIQRTEQGDSAMYLCASSLAGSSRDRDFGSGTQLSVL.